This record covers a single T cell receptor (beta chain). Antigen unknown. The data are from a study of OX40 agonist ivuxolimab in advanced cancers. Looking at the study overall: Every 2 weeks, patients received ivuxolimab intravenously, dosed at 0.01 to 10 mg/kg.

General study results and limits: Some of the lowest clonal expansion was seen in partial responders at 0.1-3.0 mg/kg. Among the nonresponders, some also had low normalized T-cell clonal expansion.

Collection of blood occurred at baseline, at cycle 4 day 1, and at cycle 7 day 1. Generated by immunoSEQ multiplex PCR, the TCRdb table keeps only in-frame clones and is missing some. The sample carries about 89,000 clones, roughly 93% recorded once. V gave up 5 bases and J gave up 4 bases, with 13 bases separating them. Germline V gives CDR1 LNHDA, CDR2 SQIVND (reference sequence). This CDR3 contains 14 residues. The starting material was CD4+ or CD8+ T cells sorted from blood, obtained in a trial of the OX40 agonist ivuxolimab. This sequence originates from an adult with an advanced solid tumor such as melanoma, head and neck, liver or kidney cancer. The V and J genes are TRBV19 and TRBJ2-3; D may be TRBD1 (6 bases). The CDR3 spells CASSQGHFADTQYF. CDR3 bases: TGTGCCAGTAGTCAGGGACATTTCGCAGATACGCAGTATTTT.